Sequencing of this T cell receptor (beta chain) was carried out in a study of T-cell reconstitution after alpha-beta-depleted transplantation in children. This sample's TCRbeta library carried unique molecular identifier barcodes. A single record per CDR3 protein comes from TCRdb applying MiXCR to the PCR reads. The sample lists about 980,000 distinct CDR3 sequences; about 29% were seen once. The table lists this clonotype with a few counts. Trimming stripped 4 bases from V and 2 bases from J, with 16 bases between. The CDR3 consists of 16 residues. Germline lookup yields CDR1 MNHEY and CDR2 SMNVEV (reference sequence).

The rearrangement joins TRBV27 to TRBJ2-3; D unresolved. Specimen: PBMCs, mostly from graft donor cells, collected 360 days after TCRalphabeta/CD19-depleted stem cell transplant. This clonotype was obtained from a boy under three years old who had a stem cell transplant for SCID, so the T cells may come from the graft donor. CDR3 bases: TGTGCCAGCAGTTCCCAAGACGGAAGCACCACAGATACGCAGTATTTT. Translation gives CASSSQDGSTTDTQYF.